This TCR beta chain emerged from a study of T cell responses to AZD1222 COVID-19 vaccine (dated by TCRdb to the early 2020s). Turning to the overall study: A total of 230 to 250 trial participants underwent TCR sequencing, of whom 200 to 220 had received two doses of AZD1222 and roughly 26 had received two doses of the MenACWY control vaccine. Enrollment into the trials was organized by age into subgroups of 18-55, 56-69 and 70-plus years, and those subgroups contained approximately 160, 26 and 62 TCR-sequenced participants, respectively.

With respect to this clone: Its target antigen remains unknown. Base qualities are not provided; no much larger clone lies one nucleotide away.

The intended sense of this specimen's time point label: about 28 days (+/-7) after the second vaccine dose. AZD1222 recipients with second doses at about 4 weeks or about 12 weeks were pooled, because spike-specific TCR depth and breadth did not differ between schedules. The vaccinee samples were drawn from two UK trials, COV001 and COV002, one of which was a single-blind randomized controlled phase 2/3 trial testing AZD1222 (ChAdOx1 nCoV-19) in healthy adults. Trial participant PBMC samples were collected at day 0 and day 28 after the second dose for TCRbeta chain sequencing. What the research found in general, with its limitations: No day 14 peak-response samples were available, so repertoires were characterized only after the peak T cell response. In the small 56-69-year group, the increase in depth fell short of significance, most likely because of low power. The whole spike protein was spanned by vaccine-associated CD4 TCRs, and dominant responses were seen in regions 160-218 and 743-854. Spike-specific TCR breadth and depth rose significantly after two AZD1222 doses compared with day 0 and with MenACWY recipients. Reportedly, almost half of the unique spike-specific TCRs recognized epitopes lying outside the regions that are mutated in the B.1.351 and B.1.1.7 variants. Conclusions about previously exposed vaccinees are limited because only five to seven AZD1222 recipients were SARS-CoV-2 seropositive at baseline. Participants were mostly white British, with more females than males. The authors suggested clonal diversity may have been underestimated.

Here V drops 1 base and J drops 3 bases, and the junction holds 2 bases not matched to any gene. The CDR3 sequence holds 14 residues, the cysteine and phenylalanine included. CDR3 DNA only is kept here, 42 bases in frame from base 1. Via the germline V gene, CDR1 is SGHTS and CDR2 YDEGEE. The CDR3 regions of human TCRbeta chains were analyzed by immunosequencing. Regarding the original processing steps: Repertoire TCRs were matched against a reference library of SARS-CoV-2-specific TCRs generated with the MIRA antigen-specificity platform. Breadth was defined as the fraction of unique TCRs that were SARS-CoV-2-associated, and depth was defined as the fraction of total T cells that were SARS-CoV-2-associated. Using the MIRA data, each spike-specific TCR was assigned both to the spike region to which the TCR was reactive and to a CD4 or CD8 class. Log10-transformed breadth and depth values were compared by one-way ANOVA with Sidak's multiple comparisons tests. TCRdb took this table from immuneACCESS and kept in-frame rearrangements with V and J called. Such tables lack part of the clones; where checked against another copy, unresolved V genes explain under half of the gap, and the rest is unexplained. V and J calls and clone size are as listed in that table; D and trimming were resolved from the DNA. The sample has 90,000 to 130,000 clones on record, around 93% of them singletons. The ten largest clonotypes hold around 2.8% of the sample.

The sequence derives from an adult who received the AZD1222 COVID-19 vaccine. The chain joins TRBV5-8 to TRBJ2-3, with 7 bases in between that match TRBD2. Sequenced material: peripheral blood, taken 28 days after the second AZD1222 dose. The nucleotides read TGTGCCAGCAGCTTGTCTAGCGGAACAGATACGCAGTATTTT. Its protein product is CASSLSSGTDTQYF.